This is a list of T cell receptor beta chains from one sample in a study of cytomegalovirus exposure and HLA in healthy donors. Sequencing was performed with immunoSEQ multiplex PCR; in TCRdb, only in-frame clones are kept and a portion is missing. The sample holds around 190,000 clones, approximately 78% seen once. The sequenced sample was PBMCs. Receptors were obtained from a woman in her twenties or thirties in good health and CMV-seronegative. CDR3s include the opening cysteine and the closing phenylalanine or tryptophan. The D gene is left open where the match is weak. Rows give clone size only sometimes, using once, few, many, or a class for an expanded clone.

>TRBV4-1|.|TRBD2|TRBJ2-5
CASSHLAGGRETQYF
TGCGCCAGCAGCCACTTAGCGGGGGGACGTGAGACCCAGTACTTC
>TRBV28|few|.|TRBJ1-2
CASSLSENYGYTF
TGTGCCAGCAGTTTATCCGAGAACTATGGCTACACCTTC
>TRBV18|.|.|TRBJ1-4
CASSPRPGDEKLFF
TGTGCCAGCTCACCACGTCCCGGGGATGAAAAACTGTTTTTT
>TRBV28|.|TRBD1|TRBJ2-7
CASSHRGSSVWQYF
TGTGCCAGCAGTCACAGGGGGAGCTCGGTGTGGCAGTACTTC
>TRBV6-5|.|.|TRBJ1-1
CASSYVMNTEAFF
TGTGCCAGCAGTTACGTTATGAACACTGAAGCTTTCTTT
>TRBV7-7|.|.|TRBJ2-3
CASSPGGAPDTQYF
TGTGCCAGCAGCCCAGGTGGGGCCCCAGATACGCAGTATTTT
>TRBV4-1|.|TRBD1|TRBJ1-1
CASSQNAGGALGAFF
TGCGCCAGCAGCCAAAACGCAGGGGGAGCCCTTGGAGCTTTCTTT
>TRBV5-4|few|TRBD1|TRBJ1-2
CASSLQGAYGYTF
TGTGCCAGCAGCTTGCAGGGGGCCTATGGCTACACCTTC
>TRBV28|.|.|TRBJ1-5
CASSFGGGEQPQHF
TGTGCCAGCAGTTTCGGGGGAGGAGAACAGCCCCAGCATTTT
>TRBV30|.|TRBD1|TRBJ1-5
CAWSGTQGAGGNQPQHF
TGTGCCTGGAGTGGAACGCAGGGGGCAGGAGGCAATCAGCCCCAGCATTTT